These T cell receptor beta chains were read from a single sample in a study of shared clonotypes between healthy human individuals. TCRdb's table, derived via immunoSEQ multiplex PCR, lists solely in-frame clones and lacks some. The sample carries hundreds of thousands of clones, about 96% recorded once. The specimen sequenced was naive CD4+ T cells sorted from blood. The receptors were gathered from a woman in her 30s in good health. Both conserved end residues are part of each CDR3. The D gene is left open where the match is weak. Size is omitted from some rows. Given values are once, few, many or a class for expanded clones.

j_gene | abundance | v_gene | d_gene | CDR3aa | CDR3nt
TRBJ2-7 | - | TRBV5-1 | TRBD2 | CASSPSSGRSSYEQYF | TGCGCCAGCAGCCCCTCTAGCGGGCGGAGCTCCTACGAGCAGTACTTC
TRBJ2-3 | - | TRBV7-3 | TRBD2 | CASSRGASGITDTQYF | TGTGCCAGCAGCCGAGGGGCTAGCGGGATCACAGATACGCAGTATTTT
TRBJ1-2 | - | TRBV29-1 | - | CSVEPSPLTGNYGYTF | TGCAGCGTTGAACCTTCCCCTCTCACAGGAAACTATGGCTACACCTTC
TRBJ2-3 | once | TRBV28 | - | CASSLEGKGVNTQYF | TGTGCCAGCAGTTTAGAGGGGAAAGGAGTAAATACGCAGTATTTT
TRBJ1-4 | - | TRBV9 | - | CASSVGDRPTTNEKLFF | TGTGCCAGCAGCGTAGGAGACAGACCCACAACTAATGAAAAACTGTTTTTT
TRBJ2-7 | - | TRBV29-1 | TRBD1 | CSVEDRGTGGEEQYF | TGCAGCGTTGAAGATCGCGGGACAGGGGGCGAGGAGCAGTACTTC
TRBJ2-3 | - | TRBV12-5 | - | CASGLEGFSTDTQYF | TGTGCTAGTGGTTTGGAGGGATTTTCGACAGATACGCAGTATTTT
TRBJ2-1 | - | TRBV5-4 | TRBD2 | CASSLTKFAGELHEQFF | TGTGCCAGCAGCTTGACCAAGTTTGCGGGAGAGCTACATGAGCAGTTCTTC
TRBJ2-2 | - | TRBV7-8 | TRBD2 | CASSSARGITGELFF | TGTGCCAGCAGCTCGGCGCGGGGGATCACCGGGGAGCTGTTTTTT
TRBJ1-4 | - | TRBV7-2 | - | CASALGRRGEKLFF | TGTGCCAGTGCACTCGGGCGAAGAGGGGAAAAACTGTTTTTT
TRBJ1-1 | - | TRBV7-9 | - | CASSLTSDTEAFF | TGTGCCAGCAGCTTAACTTCGGACACTGAAGCTTTCTTT
TRBJ2-1 | - | TRBV28 | TRBD2 | CASRLAGVANEQFF | TGTGCCAGTCGACTAGCGGGAGTCGCTAATGAGCAGTTCTTC
TRBJ2-7 | - | TRBV6-1 | - | CASRDLGTDTYEQYF | TGTGCCAGCAGAGACCTAGGGACTGATACCTACGAGCAGTACTTC
TRBJ1-5 | - | TRBV4-2 | - | CASSQGAGSGQPQHF | TGTGCCAGCAGCCAAGGAGCGGGGAGCGGTCAGCCCCAGCATTTT
TRBJ2-2 | - | TRBV6-1 | - | CASSGGGVGELFF | TGTGCCAGCAGCGGAGGGGGGGTCGGGGAGCTGTTTTTT
TRBJ2-7 | - | TRBV5-1 | - | CASSLEDSYEQYF | TGCGCCAGCAGCTTGGAGGACAGCTACGAGCAGTACTTC
TRBJ2-7 | - | TRBV27 | - | CASSQAAYSYEQYF | TGTGCCAGCAGCCAAGCGGCCTACTCCTACGAGCAGTACTTC
TRBJ1-4 | - | TRBV10-2 | - | CASSRQGFEKLFF | TGCGCCAGCAGCAGGCAGGGTTTTGAAAAACTGTTTTTT
TRBJ2-3 | once | TRBV13 | - | CASSPPGLTDTQYF | TGTGCCAGCAGCCCTCCGGGGCTCACAGATACGCAGTATTTT
TRBJ2-7 | - | TRBV25-1 | - | CASSPEPDDYEQYF | TGTGCCAGCAGCCCCGAACCGGATGACTACGAGCAGTACTTC
TRBJ2-5 | once | TRBV20-1 | - | CSARRETQYF | TGCAGTGCTAGGAGGGAGACCCAGTACTTC
TRBJ2-3 | - | TRBV19 | TRBD2 | CASRGLAGGSPDTQYF | TGTGCCAGTAGAGGACTAGCGGGAGGGTCCCCAGATACGCAGTATTTT
TRBJ2-2 | - | TRBV28 | TRBD2 | CASSLHGLAGGRYTGELFF | TGTGCCAGCAGTTTACACGGACTAGCGGGAGGAAGATACACCGGGGAGCTGTTTTTT
TRBJ1-1 | - | TRBV6-5 | - | CASSYGRGTEAFF | TGTGCCAGCAGTTACGGCAGGGGAACTGAAGCTTTCTTT
TRBJ2-1 | - | TRBV28 | TRBD2 | CASSSPGSGRARAYNEQFF | TGTGCCAGCAGTTCCCCCGGGTCCGGGAGGGCTAGAGCCTACAATGAGCAGTTCTTC
TRBJ2-1 | - | TRBV10-3 | TRBD2 | CAISGAGVVSYNEQFF | TGTGCCATCAGTGGGGCGGGAGTGGTTTCCTACAATGAGCAGTTCTTC
TRBJ1-4 | - | TRBV10-3 | - | CAISEPGGEGKLFF | TGTGCCATCAGTGAGCCTGGGGGCGAGGGAAAACTGTTTTTT
TRBJ2-1 | - | TRBV29-1 | TRBD2 | CSTSHGRFTYNEQFF | TGCAGCACCTCTCACGGGAGGTTCACCTACAATGAGCAGTTCTTC
TRBJ2-5 | - | TRBV23-1 | TRBD2 | CASSQSPTGGSVVETQYF | TGCGCCAGCAGTCAATCACCAACTGGCGGGAGTGTCGTAGAGACCCAGTACTTC
TRBJ2-2 | - | TRBV28 | TRBD2 | CASKERGYTGELFF | TGTGCCAGCAAGGAGCGGGGCTACACCGGGGAGCTGTTTTTT
TRBJ2-4 | - | TRBV6-5 | TRBD1 | CASGQGYIQYF | TGTGCCAGCGGACAGGGGTACATTCAGTACTTC
TRBJ2-7 | - | TRBV10-1 | TRBD1 | CASSEARQGSYEQYF | TGCGCCAGCAGTGAGGCCCGACAGGGGTCCTACGAGCAGTACTTC
TRBJ2-1 | - | TRBV6-5 | - | CASSYLGRSRDEQFF | TGTGCCAGCAGTTATCTCGGGAGAAGCCGGGATGAGCAGTTCTTC
TRBJ2-5 | - | TRBV28 | TRBD1 | CASSPPTGLGTQYF | TGTGCCAGCAGTCCACCGACAGGGCTCGGGACCCAGTACTTC
TRBJ2-1 | - | TRBV28 | - | CASSPQGEIINEQFF | TGTGCCAGCAGCCCCCAAGGGGAAATTATTAATGAGCAGTTCTTC
TRBJ2-1 | - | TRBV5-1 | - | CASSLGSSYNEQFF | TGCGCCAGCAGCTTGGGGAGCTCCTACAATGAGCAGTTCTTC
TRBJ1-4 | once | TRBV10-1 | - | CATSRGIGEKLFF | TGCGCCACCAGCCGAGGTATTGGAGAAAAACTGTTTTTT
TRBJ1-2 | - | TRBV6-1 | - | CASSEIGAAYGYTF | TGTGCCAGCAGTGAAATAGGGGCCGCCTATGGCTACACCTTC
TRBJ2-3 | - | TRBV6-5 | - | CASSARTLSTDTQYF | TGTGCCAGCAGTGCTCGGACACTAAGCACAGATACGCAGTATTTT
TRBJ2-5 | once | TRBV5-4 | TRBD1 | CASSFRDRKETQYF | TGTGCCAGCAGCTTCCGGGACAGAAAAGAGACCCAGTACTTC
TRBJ1-1 | - | TRBV6-1 | - | CASSTATMNTEAFF | TGTGCCAGCAGTACCGCCACAATGAACACTGAAGCTTTCTTT
TRBJ1-2 | - | TRBV5-4 | TRBD1 | CASRRQGAPGYTF | TGTGCCAGCAGGAGACAGGGGGCGCCTGGCTACACCTTC
TRBJ1-2 | once | TRBV4-1 | - | CASSQDRDMRYGYTF | TGCGCCAGCAGCCAAGATAGGGACATGAGATATGGCTACACCTTC
TRBJ2-1 | - | TRBV6-1 | - | CASSEREKRYNEQFF | TGTGCCAGCAGTGAAAGGGAAAAAAGATACAATGAGCAGTTCTTC
TRBJ2-2 | - | TRBV19 | - | CASRKDGTGELFF | TGTGCCAGTAGGAAGGACGGCACCGGGGAGCTGTTTTTT
TRBJ1-4 | - | TRBV6-5 | - | CASGTGPLVEKLFF | TGTGCCAGCGGGACCGGGCCCTTAGTAGAAAAACTGTTTTTT
TRBJ2-7 | - | TRBV4-1 | TRBD1 | CASSQVFGGQGRSYEQYF | TGCGCCAGCAGCCAAGTCTTCGGGGGACAGGGAAGGTCCTACGAGCAGTACTTC
TRBJ2-3 | - | TRBV28 | TRBD2 | CASSPTLGTSGAALRSDTQYF | TGTGCCAGCAGTCCCACCTTGGGGACTAGCGGGGCCGCGCTCAGGTCAGATACGCAGTATTTT
TRBJ2-7 | - | TRBV10-2 | TRBD2 | CASVPLAGGPYEQYF | TGCGCCAGCGTTCCACTAGCGGGAGGCCCCTACGAGCAGTACTTC
TRBJ2-1 | - | TRBV29-1 | TRBD2 | CSVLTGGPVVSSYNEQFF | TGCAGCGTCCTGACGGGGGGGCCGGTCGTGAGCTCCTACAATGAGCAGTTCTTC
TRBJ2-1 | - | TRBV15 | TRBD2 | CATSKRTRSNEQFF | TGTGCCACCAGCAAAAGGACTAGGTCAAATGAGCAGTTCTTC
TRBJ2-5 | once | TRBV4-3 | - | CASSQVGLDPRETQYF | TGCGCCAGCAGCCAAGTGGGCCTCGATCCGAGGGAGACCCAGTACTTC
TRBJ1-1 | - | TRBV5-1 | - | CASSAGHFSKNTEAFF | TGCGCCAGCAGCGCCGGACACTTTTCAAAGAACACTGAAGCTTTCTTT
TRBJ2-5 | - | TRBV25-1 | - | CASSDYTTGKETQYF | TGTGCCAGCAGTGACTACACCACAGGGAAAGAGACCCAGTACTTC
TRBJ2-5 | - | TRBV4-1 | TRBD2 | CASSQGGTSGGPETQYF | TGCGCCAGCAGCCAAGGAGGGACTAGCGGGGGGCCAGAGACCCAGTACTTC
TRBJ2-7 | - | TRBV2 | TRBD2 | CASRTSGYEQYF | TGTGCCAGCAGGACTAGCGGATACGAGCAGTACTTC
TRBJ2-7 | - | TRBV10-2 | - | CASAGGQVYEQYF | TGCGCCAGCGCCGGGGGGCAGGTCTACGAGCAGTACTTC
TRBJ1-5 | - | TRBV5-1 | TRBD1 | CASSLQGRQPQHF | TGCGCCAGCAGCTTACAGGGGAGGCAGCCCCAGCATTTT
TRBJ2-7 | - | TRBV11-2 | TRBD1 | CASSLAGTGGVYEQYF | TGTGCCAGCAGCTTGGCCGGGACAGGGGGAGTCTACGAGCAGTACTTC
TRBJ1-3 | - | TRBV5-5 | - | CASSLSTDGNTIYF | TGTGCCAGCAGCTTGTCCACAGACGGAAACACCATATATTTT